The clone carrying this TCR beta chain came up a few times. The data stem from a study of early T cells in non-severe SARS-CoV-2 infection. As for the study in general: The study sequenced bulk RNA from unsorted whole blood, with chains unpaired.

A single record per CDR3 protein comes from TCRdb applying MiXCR to the 5' RACE reads. The repertoire holds tens of thousands of distinct CDR3 sequences, with about 12% as singletons. Sequencing was carried out using whole blood. The TCR was taken from an adult who was a healthcare worker with PCR-confirmed SARS-CoV-2 infection or an uninfected control (not recorded which).

Here the CDR3 DNA reads TGTGCCAGCAGAACGGGAGGGGGCGATGAGCAGTTCTTC. This gives the protein CASRTGGGDEQFF. The chain combines TRBV28 with TRBJ2-1; D perhaps matches TRBD2 (8 bases). Germline values: CDR1 MDHEN, CDR2 SYDVKM. V lost 6 bases, J lost 8 bases, and 14 bases lay in between. This CDR3 region has 13 residues.